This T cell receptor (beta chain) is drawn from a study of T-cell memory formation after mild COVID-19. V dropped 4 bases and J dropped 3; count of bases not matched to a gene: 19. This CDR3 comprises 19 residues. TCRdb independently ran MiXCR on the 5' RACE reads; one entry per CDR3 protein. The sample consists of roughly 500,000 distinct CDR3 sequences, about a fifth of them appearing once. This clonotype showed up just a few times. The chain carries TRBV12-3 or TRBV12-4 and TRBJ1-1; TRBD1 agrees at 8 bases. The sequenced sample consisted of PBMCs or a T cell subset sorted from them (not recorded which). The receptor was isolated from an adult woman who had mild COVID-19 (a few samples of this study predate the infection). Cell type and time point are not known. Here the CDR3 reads CASSSASLGQGEGDTEAFF. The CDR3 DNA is TGTGCCAGCAGTTCCGCCTCACTAGGACAGGGAGAGGGAGACACTGAAGCTTTCTTT.